This entry describes one T cell receptor beta chain. TCRdb's copy holds only in-frame clones and misses some; the assay was immunoSEQ multiplex PCR. The table lists roughly 55,000 clones, around 95% of them singletons. This sample was taken from a study of control samples from healthy donors and cancer patients. J was trimmed by 9 bases and V by 4 bases; bases with no gene match: 18. Germline CDR1 and CDR2: SGHTS and YDEGEE. CDR3 length equals 16 residues. Sequencing was done on a sample of blood. The V gene is TRBV5-8, the J gene TRBJ1-2, with 7 positions matching TRBD1. The source of this sequence is a woman aged 18-35 years in good health. The CDR3 reads CASSRQGPPAMGRYTF. As DNA, the CDR3 is TGTGCCAGCAGCCGACAGGGACCGCCTGCGATGGGACGCTACACCTTC.